A selection of T cell receptor beta chains follows, all from one sample in a study of cytomegalovirus exposure and HLA in healthy donors. Method: immunoSEQ multiplex PCR; TCRdb's copy keeps in-frame clones and lacks some. This sample has some 140,000 clones; about nine tenths occur once, and the top ten carry less than 3.5%. The sequenced material came from PBMCs. The receptors shown here come from a young man in good health and CMV-seronegative. CDR3s include the opening cysteine and the closing phenylalanine or tryptophan. D genes are given only for firm matches. Clone size is given for some rows only: seen once, a few or many times, or a class if the clone is expanded.

>TRBV6-5|NA|TRBJ1-2|TRBD1
TGTGCCAGCAGTGGGACAGGGTACTATGGCTACACCTTC
CASSGTGYYGYTF
>TRBV6-5|NA|TRBJ1-2|NA
TGTGCCAGCAGTAGAGGGCCGGGGGGCTACACCTTC
CASSRGPGGYTF
>TRBV29-1|NA|TRBJ2-2|TRBD2
TGCAGCGAACATTATAGCGGGACGAACACCGGGGAGCTGTTTTTT
CSEHYSGTNTGELFF
>TRBV30|NA|TRBJ2-2|NA
TGTGCCTGGAGTGCCCAGAGGGCTACCGGGGAGCTGTTTTTT
CAWSAQRATGELFF
>TRBV7-2|NA|TRBJ2-3|NA
TGTGCCAGCAGCTTAAGTACTTACACAGATACGCAGTATTTT
CASSLSTYTDTQYF
>TRBV5-5|NA|TRBJ1-5|TRBD1
TGTGCCAGCAGCCCTTCGACAGGGGCCAGCAATCAGCCCCAGCATTTT
CASSPSTGASNQPQHF
>TRBV30|NA|TRBJ2-1|NA
TGTGCCACGGGCCGGGGGAGTGAGCAGTTCTTC
CATGRGSEQFF
>TRBV9|NA|TRBJ2-1|NA
TGTGCCAGCAGCGTAGATCAAGCGTACAATGAGCAGTTCTTC
CASSVDQAYNEQFF
>TRBV11-2|NA|TRBJ1-5|TRBD1
TGTGCCAGCAGCTTGGGAACAGGGGGCAATCAGCCCCAGCATTTT
CASSLGTGGNQPQHF
>TRBV14|NA|TRBJ1-5|NA
TGTGCCAGCAGTCTCGGGGATCAGCCCCAGCATTTT
CASSLGDQPQHF
>TRBV4-1|NA|TRBJ2-3|TRBD2
TGCGCCAGCAGCAGCACCCCTAGCGGGAATCCCGTGGATACGCAGTATTTT
CASSSTPSGNPVDTQYF
>TRBV28|NA|TRBJ1-1|NA
TGTGCCAGCAGGGACCTGTCGGGGATTATGAACACTGAAGCTTTCTTT
CASRDLSGIMNTEAFF
>TRBV28|few|TRBJ1-5|NA
TGTGCCAGCGGGCGGGCACAGCAGCCCCAGCATTTT
CASGRAQQPQHF
>TRBV7-2|once|TRBJ2-5|NA
TGTGCCAGCAGCGCACGGAGAGAGACCCAGTACTTC
CASSARRETQYF
>TRBV6-1|many|TRBJ1-3|TRBD1
TGTGCCAGCAGTGAAGGCTGGTGGACAGGCTCAAGGAGAGGGAACACCATATATTTT
CASSEGWWTGSRRGNTIYF
>TRBV9|NA|TRBJ2-1|NA
TGTGCCAGCAGCGTAGATGCTAGCTCCTACAATGAGCAGTTCTTC
CASSVDASSYNEQFF
>TRBV19|NA|TRBJ2-7|TRBD1
TGTGCCAGTAGCCGCGACAGGGGGAGTTACGAGCAGTACTTC
CASSRDRGSYEQYF
>TRBV18|few|TRBJ2-7|TRBD1
TGTGCCAGCTCACTGGGACAGGGAGATGACGAGCAGTACTTC
CASSLGQGDDEQYF
>TRBV5-6|NA|TRBJ1-4|NA
TGTGCCAGCAGCTTTAGCCGGGGAAATGAAAAACTGTTTTTT
CASSFSRGNEKLFF
>TRBV5-1|once|TRBJ2-1|NA
TGCGCCAGCAGTCCCCCCGACAGGACCTACAATGAGCAGTTCTTC
CASSPPDRTYNEQFF